Below are 8 T cell receptor beta chains sequenced from a single sample in a study of T-cell reconstitution after alpha-beta-depleted transplantation in children. The TCRbeta library incorporated unique molecular identifiers. TCRdb re-derived calls from the PCR reads in MiXCR, one entry per CDR3 protein. The sample consists of roughly 200,000 distinct CDR3 sequences, under 13% of them appearing once. Here the sequenced sample was PBMCs, taken before TCRalphabeta/CD19-depleted stem cell transplant. These receptors all stem from a child younger than two with acute myeloid leukemia, due to receive a stem cell transplant.

This clonotype has a count of ten or more. This chain uses TRBV6-5 with TRBJ2-7, with unresolved D. This CDR3 contains 15 residues. Per germline, CDR1 MNHEY and CDR2 SVGAGI. Trimming took off 1 base at V and 2 bases at J, with 12 bases between the two ends. The CDR3 nucleotides read TGTGCCAGCAGTTACTTCCCCCAGGCCACCTACGAGCAGTACTTC. This sequence encodes CASSYFPQATYEQYF.

In regard to this clonotype: One base away lies a much larger clone, so this may be a sequencing read error. The chain carries TRBV20-1 and TRBJ2-7, with D tentatively TRBD1 (6 bases). Per germline, CDR1 DFQATT and CDR2 SNEGSKA (reference sequence). The CDR3 extends over 13 amino acids. Trimming cost V 5 bases and J 7 bases, with 18 bases left between them. The CDR3: CSASGSSRGEQYF. The CDR3 DNA is TGCAGTGCTTCGGGATCGTCTAGGGGGGAGCAGTACTTC.

This clonotype was seen only a few times. The rearrangement joins TRBV19 to TRBJ2-7, with TRBD1 matching over 8 bases. The length of the CDR3 is 16 residues. The J segment lost 3 bases and the V segment lost 5 bases, leaving 12 bases of the junction unmatched. Germline V gene data show CDR1 as LNHDA and CDR2 as SQIVND (reference sequence). The CDR3 is CASSSNAGQAFYEQYF. The CDR3 nucleotides read TGTGCCAGTAGTTCGAATGCGGGACAGGCGTTCTACGAGCAGTACTTC.

This clonotype has at least ten counts. The rearrangement uses TRBV11-1 and TRBJ2-2, with TRBD2 matching 13 bases. Trimming cost V 1 base and J 3 bases; bases outside gene matches: 8. Germline-derived CDR1 and CDR2 are SGHAT and FQDESV (reference sequence). CDR3 length: 19 amino acids. CDR3 amino acids: CASSLGGLAGAGYTGELFF. Written as DNA, the CDR3 is TGTGCCAGCAGCTTAGGAGGACTAGCGGGAGCGGGGTACACCGGGGAGCTGTTTTTT.

There are many counts of this clonotype. The chain uses TRBV5-1 and TRBJ2-7; no clear D. Germline CDR1 reads SGHRS; CDR2 reads YFSETQ. The CDR3 is 14 residues long. V was cut by 0 bases and J by 6 bases, with 13 bases left in between. DNA for the CDR3: TGCGCCAGCAGCTTGGATGGTTCCTCAGGCGAGCAGTACTTC. Translated, it gives CASSLDGSSGEQYF.

This clonotype was observed many times. The J gene is TRBJ2-7, the V gene TRBV30, with 9 bases matching TRBD1. CDR1 is GTSNPN, CDR2 SVGIG, per germline (reference sequence). With 0 bases clipped from V and 5 bases from J, the junction kept 11 bases outside the gene matches. The CDR3 runs to 16 residues. The CDR3 region is CAWSVYSGTGLNEQYF. In DNA form, the CDR3 reads TGTGCCTGGAGTGTATATTCCGGGACAGGGCTAAACGAGCAGTACTTC.

Worth noting for this clonotype: With a much larger clone just one base away, this may be a read error. CDR3 amino acids: CAGSGTNYEQYF. CDR3 DNA: TGTGCCGGGAGTGGTACCAACTACGAGCAGTACTTC. This chain links TRBV30 with TRBJ2-7; D is perhaps TRBD2 (5 bases). Germline V gives CDR1 GTSNPN, CDR2 SVGIG (reference sequence). This CDR3 comprises 12 residues.

This clonotype has at least ten counts. The rearrangement uses TRBV7-2 and TRBJ1-2; 11 nucleotides align to TRBD1. The V gene end was trimmed by 5 bases and the J gene end by 8 bases; junction bases not matched to a gene: 7. Per germline, CDR1 SGHTA and CDR2 FQGNSA. The CDR3 covers 14 residues. The CDR3 sequence: CASSPHRDRGGYTF. CDR3 coding DNA: TGTGCCAGCAGCCCACACCGGGACAGGGGGGGCTACACCTTC.